The 9 T cell receptor beta chains below come from one sample, sequenced in a study of monozygotic twins with inflammatory bowel disease. From the 5' RACE reads, TCRdb lists one entry per CDR3 protein and no DNA. Its table records 440,000 or so distinct CDR3 sequences. Material for sequencing was blood. These receptors all come from a human donor with ulcerative colitis or Crohn's disease, or a healthy co-twin of an affected twin (not recorded which).

This sequence joins TRBV7-9 and TRBJ1-1; lacking DNA, the TRBD1 call made by TCRdb goes unchecked. Per the germline V gene, CDR1 is SEHNR and CDR2 is FQNEAQ (reference sequence). The CDR3 length is 13 residues. CDR3 residues: CASSLETGVLAFF. Filled out from reference TRBV7-9 and TRBJ1-1, the complete variable domain reads DTGVSQNPRHKITKRGQNVTFRCDPISEHNRLYWYRQTLGQGPEFLTYFQNEAQLEKSRLLSDRFSAERPKGSFSTLEIQRTEQGDSAMYLCASSLETGVLAFFGQGTRLTVV.

This CDR3 is CASSPPGLGVFNEQFF. The genes are TRBV18 and TRBJ2-1. This CDR3 has 16 residues. The germline V gene has CDR1 KGHSH and CDR2 LQKENI.

The V call is TRBV18, the J call TRBJ1-2; TCRdb designates TRBD1, a call that cannot be tested without DNA. The germline gives CDR1 KGHSH, CDR2 LQKENI. The CDR3 is made up of 15 amino acids. CDR3 protein: CASSPGTGVSYGYTF.

V usage is TRBV6-1 and J usage is TRBJ2-1; TCRdb proposes TRBD2, but this gene call is untestable without DNA. Germline CDR1 and CDR2: MNHNS and SASEGT. The CDR3 length is 17 residues. This chain's CDR3 is CASSEISGVSSYNEQFF.

V usage is TRBV28 and J usage is TRBJ2-7; without DNA, the TCRdb call of TRBD1 cannot be checked. The CDR3 has 15 residues. Germline V lookup: CDR1 MDHEN, CDR2 SYDVKM. CDR3 loop: CASRQHGTGSYEQYF.

The rearrangement uses TRBV5-1 and TRBJ2-7; the TCRdb D gene call, TRBD1, has no DNA to confirm it. Germline CDR1 and CDR2: SGHRS and YFSETQ. The CDR3 has 14 amino acids. CDR3 amino acids: CASSSGSSRGEQYF.

The chain links TRBV11-1 to TRBJ2-3; TCRdb picks TRBD2, but there is no DNA to check that call. The CDR3 loop spans 20 amino acids. CDR1 is SGHAT, CDR2 FQDESV, per germline (reference sequence). The CDR3: CASSGPLAGAMSPLTDTQYF.

The rearrangement joins TRBV28 to TRBJ2-5. Germline loops: CDR1 MDHEN, CDR2 SYDVKM. This CDR3 has 14 residues. CDR3 amino acids: CASSSERLQETQYF.

The V and J genes are TRBV5-1 and TRBJ2-1; lacking DNA, the TRBD1 call made by TCRdb goes unchecked. Per germline, CDR1 SGHRS and CDR2 YFSETQ. This CDR3 spans 14 amino acids. This CDR3 is CASSSRAYRDQQFF. The variable domain in full, with the rest retrieved from reference TRBV5-1 and TRBJ2-1, is KAGVTQTPRYLIKTRGQQVTLSCSPISGHRSVSWYQQTPGQGLQFLFEYFSETQRNKGNFPGRFSGRQFSNSRSEMNVSTLELGDSALYLCASSSRAYRDQQFFGPGTRLTVL.